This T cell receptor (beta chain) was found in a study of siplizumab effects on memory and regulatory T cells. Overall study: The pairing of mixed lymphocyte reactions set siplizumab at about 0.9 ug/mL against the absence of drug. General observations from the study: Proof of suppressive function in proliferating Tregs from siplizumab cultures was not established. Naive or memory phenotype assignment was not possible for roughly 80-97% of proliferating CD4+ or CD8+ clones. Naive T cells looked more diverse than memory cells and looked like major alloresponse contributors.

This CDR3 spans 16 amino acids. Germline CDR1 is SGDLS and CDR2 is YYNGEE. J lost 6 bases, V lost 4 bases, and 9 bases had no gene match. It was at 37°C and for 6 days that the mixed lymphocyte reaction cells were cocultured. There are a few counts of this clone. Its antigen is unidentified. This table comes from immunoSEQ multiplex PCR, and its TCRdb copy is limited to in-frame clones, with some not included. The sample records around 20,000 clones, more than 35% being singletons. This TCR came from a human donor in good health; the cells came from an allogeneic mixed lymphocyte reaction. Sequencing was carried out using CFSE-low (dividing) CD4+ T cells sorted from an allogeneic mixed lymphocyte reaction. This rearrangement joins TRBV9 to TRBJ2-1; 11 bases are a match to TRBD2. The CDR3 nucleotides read TGTGCCAGCAGCCGCCTTAGCGGGGGGGCCCCCAATGAGCAGTTCTTC. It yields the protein CASSRLSGGAPNEQFF.